This entry concerns a single TCR beta chain. Its antigen is still unknown. No base quality information exists; no much larger clone differs at one position. The data derive from a study of blood T cell repertoires in COVID-19 (TCRdb year 2020). For the study in its entirety: The collaborator samples originated in the United States, Italy and Spain and spanned the acute and convalescent phases of COVID-19. The prospective study material was composed of cDNA or gDNA derived from T cells, B-cell-depleted T cells, or PBMCs. The dataset comprised deeply sampled blood TCRbeta repertoires from subjects exposed to, actively infected with, or recovered from COVID-19. A freely available public database, intended as a resource for researchers studying the immune response to SARS-CoV-2, is where the repertoires were released. Samples came from the ongoing ImmuneRACE study (first 160 participants) plus 1,254 subjects from 6 global collaborators. The sample metadata nearly always contained a de-identified subject ID, COVID-19 status, age in years and sex. HLA class I and class II types, where available, came from metadata supplied by the sample provider rather than from assay-based typing. What the work shows at the level of the full study, not this receptor alone: Clinical and demographic metadata were provided uncurated, with the amount varying by source and participant.

TCRbeta CDR3 regions were amplified from genomic DNA by means of the immunoSEQ Assay, a bias-controlled multiplex PCR. Under the source paper's analysis protocol: The number of nucleated cells in each sample was estimated by amplification of reference gene primers within the assay. Sequence reads were collapsed and filtered to measure the absolute abundance of every unique TCRbeta CDR3 rearrangement. For each sample, productive Simpson clonality was calculated by taking the square root of Simpson's diversity index across productive rearrangements. In its TCRdb copy, this immuneACCESS table keeps in-frame sequences only and misses some clones. Where compared with another copy, unresolved V genes explain less than half of these, and the others have no known cause. V, J and clone size are taken as reported in that table, and D and trimming were inferred from the DNA itself. For this sample the table gives over 150,000 clones, of which roughly nine tenths were detected only once. The top ten constitute 1% to 1.4% of the sample.

Each collaborating institution followed its own protocols to collect whole blood in K2EDTA tubes. For TCRbeta analysis, collaborators shipped samples in one of three forms: frozen whole blood, isolated PBMCs, or DNA extracted from either of those sample types. As encoded in the germline V gene (reference sequence), CDR1 is LNHDA while CDR2 is SQIVND. The CDR3 goes from the cysteine to the phenylalanine over 14 residues. Only the CDR3 region is kept as DNA, spanning 42 bases read in frame from base 1. V is trimmed back by 5 bases and J by 9 bases, and the junction contains 7 bases that no gene match accounts for.

The chain links TRBV19 with TRBJ1-6; 7 nucleotides in the junction match TRBD1. Sequencing used peripheral blood. The TCR was taken from a man aged 25 to 40 with acute or convalescent COVID-19. The sequenced DNA is TGTGCCAGTAGTGAACAGGGGAAGATTTCACCCCTCCACTTT. The encoded protein is CASSEQGKISPLHF.